Listed below are T cell receptor beta chains from one sample, sequenced in a study of OX40 agonist ivuxolimab in advanced cancers. Profiling relied on immunoSEQ multiplex PCR, and the TCRdb table lists in-frame clones only, not all of them. The sample holds roughly 28,000 clones, 91% seen once. Specimen: CD4+ or CD8+ T cells sorted from blood, collected in a trial of the OX40 agonist ivuxolimab. All receptors derive from an adult with an advanced solid tumor such as melanoma, head and neck, liver or kidney cancer. Each CDR3 is given with its conserved first and last residue. The order of the fields is CDR3 protein, CDR3 DNA, D gene, J gene, V gene. The D gene is left open where the match is weak.

CASSLDTKGENIQYF | TGTGCCAGCAGCTTGGACACAAAGGGAGAAAACATTCAGTACTTC | . | TRBJ2-4 | TRBV7-9
CASSYMAGGEWTEAFF | TGTGCCAGCAGTTACATGGCAGGGGGCGAATGGACTGAAGCTTTCTTT | TRBD1 | TRBJ1-1 | TRBV6-5
CASSATSGGAGETQYF | TGTGCCAGCAGCGCGACTAGCGGGGGGGCGGGAGAGACCCAGTACTTC | TRBD2 | TRBJ2-5 | TRBV9
CAWGTGYEQYF | TGTGCCTGGGGGACAGGCTACGAGCAGTACTTC | TRBD1 | TRBJ2-7 | TRBV30
CASSLVWESNTGELFF | TGCGCCAGCAGCTTGGTGTGGGAGTCGAACACCGGGGAGCTGTTTTTT | . | TRBJ2-2 | TRBV5-1
CASGLGRVGWTEAFF | TGTGCTAGTGGTTTGGGCAGGGTAGGGTGGACTGAAGCTTTCTTT | . | TRBJ1-1 | TRBV12-5
CASSYSGGEETQYF | TGTGCCAGCAGTTATTCGGGGGGCGAGGAGACCCAGTACTTC | . | TRBJ2-5 | TRBV6-5
CASSPFTDTQYF | TGTGCCAGCAGCCCCTTCACAGATACGCAGTATTTT | . | TRBJ2-3 | TRBV7-9
CASSILAGKANEQFF | TGTGCCAGTAGTATACTGGCAGGGAAGGCCAATGAGCAGTTCTTC | . | TRBJ2-1 | TRBV19
CASSQGDRGQETQYF | TGCGCCAGCAGCCAAGGGGACAGGGGTCAAGAGACCCAGTACTTC | TRBD1 | TRBJ2-5 | TRBV4-3
CASSQGPLFDGELFF | TGCGCCAGCAGCCAAGGCCCCCTCTTTGACGGGGAGCTGTTTTTT | . | TRBJ2-2 | TRBV4-3